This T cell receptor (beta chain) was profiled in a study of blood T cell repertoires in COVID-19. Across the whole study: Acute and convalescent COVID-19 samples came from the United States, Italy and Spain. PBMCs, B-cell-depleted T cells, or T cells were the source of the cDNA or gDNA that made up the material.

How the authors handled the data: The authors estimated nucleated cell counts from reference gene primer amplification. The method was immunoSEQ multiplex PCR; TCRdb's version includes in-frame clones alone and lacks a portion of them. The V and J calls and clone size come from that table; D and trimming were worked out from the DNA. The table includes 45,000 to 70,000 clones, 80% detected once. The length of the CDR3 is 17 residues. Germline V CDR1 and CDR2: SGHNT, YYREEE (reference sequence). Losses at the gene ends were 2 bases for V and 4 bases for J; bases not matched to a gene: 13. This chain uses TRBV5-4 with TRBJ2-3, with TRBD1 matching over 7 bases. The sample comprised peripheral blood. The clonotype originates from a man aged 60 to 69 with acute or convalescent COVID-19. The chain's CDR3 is CASSLDPTGSLADTQYF. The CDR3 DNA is TGTGCCAGCAGCTTAGACCCGACAGGGAGCTTGGCAGATACGCAGTATTTT.